Given below is one TCR beta chain in context. The antigen this receptor binds is unknown. Base qualities were left out, and no much larger clone turns up one base away. TCR cDNA was synthesized by 5'RACE template switching, through which a universal primer site and unique molecular identifiers were introduced. Priming for cDNA synthesis came from both the TCR alpha and TCR beta constant segments. Libraries were amplified in two PCR steps, with sample barcodes and sequencing adapters added in the second step. Sequencing of libraries was done on Illumina HiSeq 2500 (2x100 bp) or NovaSeq (2x150 bp). The authors' pipeline ran thus. Demultiplexing of reads and collapsing into UMI consensus sequences were performed with MIGEC, and V(D)J alignment was carried out with MiXCR. Using edgeR on replicate PBMC samples, clonotypes were called vaccine-responding if FDR was below 0.01 and the log2 fold change was above 5 up to day 15. Each bulk clonotype received a CD4 or CD8 identity based on whether the sequenced CD4 or CD8 repertoire contained that clonotype at higher abundance. The public reads were reanalyzed by TCRdb: fastp trimming at Q25, MiXCR alignment, in-frame beta chains only. CDR3 protein duplicates are merged, each entry listing the most common genes and DNA. For this entry, the V and J calls and clone size follow TCRdb and not the study's own pipeline. For this sample the table gives under 300,000 distinct CDR3 sequences, of which 6.5% to 7.5% were detected only once. Around 1% of the sample goes to the ten largest clones.

V gives up 7 bases and J gives up 2 bases, and the segment between their germline ends measures 15 bases. The CDR3 goes from the cysteine to the phenylalanine over 14 residues. The CDR3 DNA has 42 bases and is translated from base 1. In the germline V gene, CDR1 corresponds to SGHTS and CDR2 to YDEGEE. The sample originates from a study of T cells after yellow fever vaccination (dated by TCRdb to the late 2010s). Notes on the research overall: Libraries from fractions with low cell numbers were prepared with the SMART-Seq v4 Ultra Low Input RNA kit. To track T-cell clones before and after primary and booster YFV17D yellow fever vaccination, bulk TCR alpha and beta repertoires were sequenced longitudinally. Two healthy male donors, one aged 18 to 30 and one aged 30 to 40 years, made up the cohort. Blood was collected at multiple timepoints before and after primary and secondary immunization, and bulk PBMC replicates and cell subsets were isolated.

The treatment or condition label corresponds to: live attenuated yellow fever vaccine strain. PBMCs were isolated from peripheral blood using a standard Ficoll-Paque protocol. CD4 and CD8 T-cell fractions were isolated with Dynabeads CD4 and CD8 positive selection kits. TriZol was used to extract RNA from bulk PBMCs, from CD4 and CD8 fractions, and from dextramer-positive and dextramer-negative fractions. Overall study outcomes, separate from this receptor: Most clones expanded after primary vaccination were re-detected after the booster (around 96% of CD4 and approximately 88% of CD8), suggesting broad memory maintenance. A small share of clonotypes was detected in both CD4 and CD8 compartments, with the overlap likely arising from convergent recombination. Compared with the primary T-cell response, the secondary T-cell response was faster but weaker, reaching its peak on day 5 rather than on day 15. Because the study included only a couple of donors, the extent to which the findings can be generalized is limited. Because abundant contaminating clonotypes from the bulk population could be contained in FACS-sorted repertoires, computational filtering was required.

This receptor was obtained from a man aged 25 to 45 who received the YFV17D yellow fever vaccine. Recombination linked TRBV5-8 to TRBJ2-5; TRBD2 is a possible D gene, resting on 5 matching bases. The sample was CD4+ T cells sorted from PBMCs, taken on the day of the yellow fever booster vaccination. This receptor has the CDR3 CASLFRGQQETQYF. The DNA is as follows: TGTGCCAGCTTGTTCAGAGGGCAACAAGAGACCCAGTACTTC.